The present T cell receptor beta chain was sequenced within a study of technical replicates of blood from a handful of donors. V was clipped by 4 bases and J by 8 bases; unmatched bases: 15. Germline CDR1 reads SEHNR; CDR2 reads FQNEAQ (reference sequence). The CDR3 sequence is 17 residues long. This table comes from immunoSEQ multiplex PCR, and its TCRdb copy is limited to in-frame clones, with some not included. The sample has approximately 94,000 clones, less than 96% seen once. Sequencing was performed on T cells isolated from PBMCs. J is TRBJ2-3 and V is TRBV7-9; 10 bases line up with TRBD2. The TCR comes from a human donor in good health. CDR3 nucleotide sequence: TGTGCCAGCAGCTCAAAGGTCACTAGCGGGACCCGGGGTACGCAGTATTTT. This translates into CASSSKVTSGTRGTQYF.